The clone carrying this TCR beta chain was seen once. This specimen comes from a study of blood T cell repertoires in COVID-19. Study-wide background: Nucleic acid was either cDNA or gDNA, and it came from T cells, B-cell-depleted T cells, or PBMCs.

Germline CDR1 GTSNPN, CDR2 SVGIG (reference sequence). V was trimmed by 8 bases and J by 3 bases, leaving 19 bases between them. This CDR3 has 14 residues. Authors' methods: It was from reference gene primer amplification that nucleated cell counts were estimated. The table came from immunoSEQ multiplex PCR; TCRdb's copy has only in-frame clones and leaves some out. V, J and clone size were drawn from that table, and D and trimming were deduced from the DNA. The sample shows around 140,000 clones, 84% of them seen only once. The V gene is TRBV30, the J gene TRBJ1-2, with D perhaps matching TRBD1 (6 bases). The sequenced material came from peripheral blood. The sequence came from a man in his sixties with active or convalescent COVID-19. The CDR3 region is CAAGVGGMDYGYTF. The CDR3 DNA reads TGTGCCGCCGGGGTAGGGGGTATGGACTATGGCTACACCTTC.